What follows describes a single T cell receptor (beta chain). Germline lookup yields CDR1 SQVTM and CDR2 ANQGSEA. The V end was cut by 6 bases, the J end by 5 bases, with 13 bases between. The CDR3 runs 12 residues. The data originate from a study of blood T cell repertoires in COVID-19. Study-wide background: Collection of acute and convalescent COVID-19 samples took place in the United States, Italy and Spain.

Original data processing: Reference gene primer amplification gave estimated nucleated cell counts. Profiled with immunoSEQ multiplex PCR; TCRdb holds only in-frame clones, not every one. The V and J calls and clone size were taken over from that table, and D and trimming were inferred from the DNA. The repertoire consists of under 130,000 clones, with under 90% occurring once and the leading ten covering 37%. Sequences were obtained from peripheral blood. The gene calls are TRBV29-1 and TRBJ2-5, with TRBD2 as a possible D gene (7 bases). This sequence originates from a man older than 75 with acute or convalescent COVID-19. Here the CDR3 DNA reads TGCAGCGTAGGGGGGAGGGGTGAGACCCAGTACTTC. Its translation: CSVGGRGETQYF.